Below, one T cell receptor (beta chain) is given with its context. The target antigen is unknown. PCR was performed a second time for about 7 to 11 cycles using a sample-barcoded 5' primer and a J-beta primer mix. TCRdb used MiXCR to reprocess the 5' RACE reads, holding one entry per CDR3 protein. In the table there are around 1,700,000 distinct CDR3 sequences, 28% of which are singletons. The draw of peripheral blood yielded approximately 10 milliliters from each donor. The data originate from a study of blood T cells in healthy people across ages. The V end lost 3 bases, the J end lost 7 bases, and 14 bases lay between the germline ends. The germline CDR1 and CDR2 sequences are SGHRS and YFSETQ. The CDR3 contains 13 residues. Study findings and constraints: PBMCs that were unsorted prevented a conclusive naive versus antigen-experienced comparison.

The chain combines TRBV5-1 with TRBJ2-7; D is possibly TRBD2 (5 bases). Sample: blood. The clonotype originates from a young woman in good health. CDR3 bases: TGCGCCAGCAGCTCGGTTGGGGAGCGGGAGCAGTACTTC. This encodes CASSSVGEREQYF. Variable domain in full (rest from reference TRBV5-1 and TRBJ2-7): KAGVTQTPRYLIKTRGQQVTLSCSPISGHRSVSWYQQTPGQGLQFLFEYFSETQRNKGNFPGRFSGRQFSNSRSEMNVSTLELGDSALYLCASSSVGEREQYFGPGTRLTVT.